This TCR beta chain derives from a study of cytomegalovirus exposure and HLA in healthy donors. Clones were sequenced by immunoSEQ multiplex PCR, and TCRdb holds only the in-frame ones, with some missing. The sample includes roughly 68,000 clones, around 89% seen only once; the top ten take 1.7%. Trimming removed 3 bases at V and 3 bases at J, with 3 bases between. The germline gives CDR1 SGHAT, CDR2 FQNNGV. This CDR3 is built from 11 residues. Donors came from a validation cohort of over a hundred subjects, distinct from the first 666-subject cohort. Study results and caveats: It was found in a later analysis that first-cohort TCR clusters tended to co-occur in the approximately 120 validation repertoires. Associated with cytomegalovirus, according to the listing, were around 160 TCR beta chains.

On this clone: Its antigen is currently unknown.

V and J are TRBV11-2 and TRBJ2-7; D gene unclear. This clonotype was obtained from a woman aged 18-35 years in good health and CMV-seronegative. Input material: PBMCs. This CDR3 reads CASSFHYEQYF. As DNA, the CDR3 is TGTGCCAGCAGCTTTCACTACGAGCAGTACTTC.